The source of this T cell receptor (beta chain) is a study of CD8+CD57+ T cells in acquired aplastic anemia. Overall study context: Sorting CD4+ and CD8+ cells gave DNA averaging about 3.2 ug.

Study-wide findings and caveats: Found in both controls and patients were around 29 CD8+ CDR3 sequences.

Germline V gene sequence: CDR1 MNHEY, CDR2 SVGAGI. The CDR3 spans 15 residues. The V and J ends lost 0 bases and 6 bases respectively, with 11 bases between them. Concerning this clonotype itself: What it recognizes is unknown.

TCR beta VDJ and CDR3 profiles were obtained from a genomic DNA template. TCRdb called the reads again in MiXCR, with one record for every CDR3 protein. The sample yields around 200,000 distinct CDR3 sequences, roughly two thirds seen once. CD8+CD57+ cell expansion, shown by flow cytometry, had occurred in the patients selected for sequencing. Patients were treatment-naive when blood was sampled. Sequenced sample: sorted CD4+, CD8+, or CD8+CD57+ T cells (not recorded which) from PBMCs. The TCR was taken from a human donor with aplastic anemia. The J gene is TRBJ2-2, the V gene TRBV6-5, with D hard to call. The CDR3 sequence: CASSYSNGPSGELFF. The CDR3 coding sequence is TGTGCCAGCAGTTACTCGAATGGTCCGTCCGGGGAGCTGTTTTTT.